The 20 T cell receptor beta chains in this list originate from one sample, sequenced in a study of blood T cell repertoires in COVID-19. TCRdb's copy holds only in-frame clones and misses some; the assay was immunoSEQ multiplex PCR. Here the sample spans under 250,000 clones, roughly 85% being singletons. Source material: PBMCs or T cells enriched from blood (not recorded which). The receptor set was obtained from a woman aged 50 to 65 with acute COVID-19.

The gene calls are TRBV7-2 and TRBJ2-1, with TRBD2 matching over 7 bases. CDR1 SGHTA and CDR2 FQGNSA come from the germline V gene. Losses at the gene ends were 5 bases for V and 3 bases for J; bases not matched to a gene: 10. The CDR3 has 16 amino acids. The CDR3 is CASSKGGLAVYNEQFF. CDR3 nucleotide sequence: TGTGCCAGCAGCAAAGGCGGGCTAGCGGTCTACAATGAGCAGTTCTTC.

The rearrangement uses TRBV5-1 and TRBJ2-1; 7 bases line up with TRBD2. Germline trimming cut 0 bases from V and 7 bases from J; bases unmatched to any gene: 7. This CDR3 has 15 amino acids. CDR1 is SGHRS and CDR2 is YFSETQ in the germline V gene. The CDR3 is CASSLVASGDNEQFF. CDR3 coding DNA: TGCGCCAGCAGCTTGGTCGCTAGCGGTGATAATGAGCAGTTCTTC.

This clone was seen only once. This chain joins TRBV12-3 or TRBV12-4 and TRBJ1-5; maybe TRBD1 (5 bases). The CDR3 loop spans 13 amino acids. Trimming shortened V by 8 bases and J by 7 bases, and 15 bases separated the two germline ends. CDR3 loop: CASSGGETQPQHF. Written as DNA, the CDR3 is TGTGCCAGCTCGGGGGGGGAAACACAGCCCCAGCATTTT.

The gene calls are TRBV29-1 and TRBJ2-7, with no clear D. V lost 3 bases to trimming and J lost 2 bases, with 8 bases between them. The CDR3 sequence is 12 residues long. In germline, CDR1 is SQVTM, CDR2 ANQGSEA. CDR3 region: CSVEASPYEQYF. Written as DNA, the CDR3 is TGCAGCGTTGAGGCCAGTCCCTACGAGCAGTACTTC.

The J gene is TRBJ2-7, the V gene TRBV9; 7 bases agree with TRBD2. The V and J ends lost 0 bases and 2 bases, in that order; junction bases with no gene match: 8. CDR1 and CDR2 from the germline V gene are SGDLS and YYNGEE. The CDR3 loop spans 16 amino acids. As DNA, the CDR3 is TGTGCCAGCAGCGTAGCTGACGCTAGCGGTGCCTACGAGCAGTACTTC. Protein product: CASSVADASGAYEQYF. The full variable domain, completed using reference TRBV9 and TRBJ2-7, is DSGVTQTPKHLITATGQRVTLRCSPRSGDLSVYWYQQSLDQGLQFLIQYYNGEERAKGNILERFSAQQFPDLHSELNLSSLELGDSALYFCASSVADASGAYEQYFGPGTRLTVT.

This rearrangement joins TRBV3-1 (or the pseudogene TRBV3-2) to TRBJ2-1; D might be TRBD1 (6 bases). The germline V gene has CDR1 LGHDT and CDR2 YNNKEL (reference sequence). V was cut by 6 bases and J by 10 bases, with 13 bases left in between. CDR3 length: 12 residues. The CDR3 region has the DNA TGTGCCAGCAGACAGGGCCTCGGCGAGCAGTTCTTC. Protein product: CASRQGLGEQFF.

The V gene is TRBV2, the J gene TRBJ1-5, with a possible D match to TRBD1 (5 bases). The CDR3 extends over 14 amino acids. Trimming removed 6 bases at V and 1 base at J, with 10 bases between. The germline V gene has CDR1 SNHLY and CDR2 FYNNEI. The CDR3 loop reads CASRMGGSNQPQHF. The DNA for the CDR3 is TGTGCCAGCAGGATGGGGGGAAGCAATCAGCCCCAGCATTTT.

The CDR3 DNA reads as TGCGCCAGCAGCTTGGGGACAGGGGGGCAGTTGAGGACTGAAGCTTTCTTT. Its protein is CASSLGTGGQLRTEAFF. The V and J genes are TRBV5-1 and TRBJ1-1; 10 bases match TRBD1. V shed 0 bases and J 5 bases; nucleotides not matched to a gene: 10. CDR1 is SGHRS, CDR2 YFSETQ, per germline. The CDR3 has 17 residues.

The chain joins TRBV9 to TRBJ2-1, with a possible D match to TRBD2 (5 bases). This CDR3 is built from 14 residues. The germline gives CDR1 SGDLS, CDR2 YYNGEE. V shed 6 bases and J shed 8 bases, with 18 bases lying between them. CDR3 nucleotides: TGTGCCAGCACCCTGGGGAGCTCCCGAGATGAGCAGTTCTTC. Translated, it gives CASTLGSSRDEQFF.

The rearrangement links TRBV28 to TRBJ2-7; the match to TRBD1 covers 7 bases. Germline-derived CDR1 and CDR2 are MDHEN and SYDVKM. With 2 bases clipped from V and 4 bases from J, the junction kept 5 bases outside the gene matches. The CDR3 is 14 residues long. CDR3 bases: TGTGCCAGCAGTTTAACCCGGGACAGTTACGAGCAGTACTTC. Translated, it gives CASSLTRDSYEQYF. Drawing the rest from reference TRBV28 and TRBJ2-7, the complete variable domain is DVKVTQSSRYLVKRTGEKVFLECVQDMDHENMFWYRQDPGLGLRLIYFSYDVKMKEKGDIPEGYSVSREKKERFSLILESASTNQTSMYLCASSLTRDSYEQYFGPGTRLTVT.

V usage is TRBV5-4 and J usage is TRBJ2-1; 7 bases line up with TRBD2. Germline V gene sequence: CDR1 SGHNT, CDR2 YYREEE (reference sequence). Losses at the gene ends were 0 bases for V and 2 bases for J; bases not matched to a gene: 5. The CDR3 is 16 amino acids. DNA of the CDR3: TGTGCCAGCAGCTTGGGGGGCGGGGGTACCTACAATGAGCAGTTCTTC. Amino acids: CASSLGGGGTYNEQFF. The whole variable domain, remainder taken from reference TRBV5-4 and TRBJ2-1, is ETGVTQSPTHLIKTRGQQVTLRCSSQSGHNTVSWYQQALGQGPQFIFQYYREEENGRGNFPPRFSGLQFPNYSSELNVNALELDDSALYLCASSLGGGGTYNEQFFGPGTRLTVL.

This chain links TRBV7-8 with TRBJ1-2; 7 bases are shared with TRBD1. The ends lost 2 bases at V and 8 bases at J; junction bases unmatched: 11. The CDR3 spans 15 residues. Germline CDR1 reads SGHVS; CDR2 reads FQNEAQ. The DNA of the CDR3 is TGTGCCAGCAGCTTATCCGAGGGGGCGTATGGGGGCTACACCTTC. It is translated as CASSLSEGAYGGYTF.

The J gene is TRBJ2-1, the V gene TRBV7-6, with 11 bases lining up with TRBD2. The CDR3 has 15 amino acids. After removal of 6 bases from V and 6 bases from J, the junction contained 7 bases not matched to a gene. Germline CDR1 and CDR2: SGHVS and FNYEAQ. The CDR3 loop reads CASRPNSGGANEQFF. CDR3 in DNA: TGTGCCAGCAGACCGAATAGCGGGGGGGCCAATGAGCAGTTCTTC.

V and J are TRBV7-9 and TRBJ1-2; no clear D gene. The CDR3 length is 12 residues. In germline, CDR1 is SEHNR, CDR2 FQNEAQ (reference sequence). The V gene lost 5 bases and the J gene lost 3 bases, with 7 bases spanning the gap. CDR3 amino acids: CASSPPYYGYTF. The DNA of the CDR3 is TGTGCCAGCAGCCCTCCCTACTATGGCTACACCTTC. The variable domain in full, with the rest retrieved from reference TRBV7-9 and TRBJ1-2, is DTGVSQNPRHKITKRGQNVTFRCDPISEHNRLYWYRQTLGQGPEFLTYFQNEAQLEKSRLLSDRFSAERPKGSFSTLEIQRTEQGDSAMYLCASSPPYYGYTFGSGTRLTVV.

This clone was counted a few times. The chain employs TRBV7-9 and TRBJ1-5; D remains ambiguous. Trimming removed 6 bases from V and 11 bases from J, with 14 bases in between. Germline CDR1 reads SEHNR; CDR2 reads FQNEAQ (reference sequence). The CDR3 runs to 12 residues. CDR3: CASSTALSAQHF. CDR3 DNA: TGTGCCAGCAGTACCGCCCTGTCAGCCCAGCATTTT.

As concerns this clone: The junction shows a germline mismatch at one end, possibly a read error. The chain uses TRBV7-2 and TRBJ2-1; 10 positions agree with TRBD2. CDR3 length: 15 amino acids. Germline assignment: CDR1 SGHTA and CDR2 FQGNSA. The CDR3 region is CASSPSIAGGPPPIF. CDR3 coding DNA: TGTGCCAGCAGCCCCTCAATAGCGGGGGGCCCCCCACCAATCTTC.

There are a few counts of this clone. The chain recombines TRBV25-1 with TRBJ2-3; the D gene is possibly TRBD1 (6 bases). Trimming left V 4 bases short and J 3 bases short, with 8 bases between. CDR1 and CDR2 from the germline V gene are MGHDK and SYGVNS. The CDR3 length is 13 residues. This CDR3 reads CASSVTGTDTQYF. The CDR3 DNA reads TGTGCCAGCAGTGTTACAGGGACAGATACGCAGTATTTT.

The genes are TRBV2 and TRBJ2-4; D is uncertain. The CDR3 is made up of 14 amino acids. Trimming shortened V by 1 base and J by 4 bases, and 8 bases separated the two germline ends. CDR1 is SNHLY, CDR2 FYNNEI, per germline. CDR3 amino acids: CASSEVPGKNIQYF. The CDR3 coding sequence is TGTGCCAGCAGTGAAGTTCCGGGTAAAAACATTCAGTACTTC.

V and J are TRBV7-2 and TRBJ2-1; maybe TRBD2 (5 bases). The germline V gene encodes CDR1 SGHTA and CDR2 FQGNSA. Trimming removed 2 bases at V and 8 bases at J, with 19 bases between. The CDR3 is made up of 16 amino acids. The CDR3 DNA reads as TGTGCCAGCAGCTTAATAATTGGGCACCTCGGGGATGAGCAGTTCTTC. Its translation is CASSLIIGHLGDEQFF.

V is TRBV11-2 and J is TRBJ2-3, with 7 bases fitting TRBD1. V lost 1 base and J lost 2; bases outside the gene matches: 3. This CDR3 is 15 amino acids long. In germline, CDR1 is SGHAT, CDR2 FQNNGV. In DNA, the CDR3 is TGTGCCAGCAGCTTAGCGGGACAGAACACAGATACGCAGTATTTT. Its translation: CASSLAGQNTDTQYF.